This T cell receptor (beta chain) came from a study of shared clonotypes between healthy human individuals. The ends lost 1 base at V and 2 bases at J; junction bases unmatched: 4. The CDR3 totals 16 residues. In germline, CDR1 is SGHTA, CDR2 FQGNSA. Naive CD8 cells were CD45RO-negative, positively selected for CCR7, excluding terminally differentiated effector memory CD45RA+ cells. Recent vaccinations or acute infections were absent in the healthy HIV-negative adult donors. Original analysis: ImmunoSEQ sequences covered only the junction and lacked quality scores; filtering therefore differed. Sequencing used immunoSEQ multiplex PCR; TCRdb keeps in-frame clones, though not all of them. D and trimming come from the DNA, and the V and J calls and clone size come from that table. This table has around 2,100,000 clones, about 95% appearing once.

This clonotype originated in a man between 18 and 35 years old in good health. The sample comprised naive CD8+ T cells sorted from blood. V and J are TRBV7-2 and TRBJ2-3; TRBD2 matches 9 bases. This CDR3 is CASSLGLAEITDTQYF. The CDR3 DNA reads TGTGCCAGCAGCTTAGGACTAGCGGAAATCACAGATACGCAGTATTTT.